This T cell receptor beta chain appears in the sequencing data of a study of shared clonotypes between healthy human individuals. Study findings and constraints: Shared clonotypes across all four donors exceeded non-shared ones in generation probability.

The authors distributed each subset's genomic DNA evenly over several immunoSEQ plates. DNA at roughly 0.2 ug, some 31,000 T cell genomes, went into sorted-subset replicate PCRs. The assay was immunoSEQ multiplex PCR, and TCRdb's table has in-frame clones only and misses some. The sample consists of approximately 600,000 clones, 85% to 95% of them appearing once. This clone was recorded once. Its antigen remains unidentified. Naive CD8 cells lacked CD45RO and underwent positive selection for CCR7, leaving out terminally differentiated effector memory CD45RA+ cells. The CDR3 totals 16 residues. Germline lookup yields CDR1 SNHLY and CDR2 FYNNEI. V was clipped by 5 bases and J by 1 base; unmatched bases: 6.

V and J are TRBV2 and TRBJ2-7; 12 bases line up with TRBD2. Sequenced material: naive CD8+ T cells sorted from blood. The source is a woman aged 30 to 39 in good health. CDR3 amino acids: CASSSQGLAGSYEQYF. The CDR3 DNA is TGTGCCAGCAGTTCCCAGGGACTAGCGGGTTCCTACGAGCAGTACTTC.